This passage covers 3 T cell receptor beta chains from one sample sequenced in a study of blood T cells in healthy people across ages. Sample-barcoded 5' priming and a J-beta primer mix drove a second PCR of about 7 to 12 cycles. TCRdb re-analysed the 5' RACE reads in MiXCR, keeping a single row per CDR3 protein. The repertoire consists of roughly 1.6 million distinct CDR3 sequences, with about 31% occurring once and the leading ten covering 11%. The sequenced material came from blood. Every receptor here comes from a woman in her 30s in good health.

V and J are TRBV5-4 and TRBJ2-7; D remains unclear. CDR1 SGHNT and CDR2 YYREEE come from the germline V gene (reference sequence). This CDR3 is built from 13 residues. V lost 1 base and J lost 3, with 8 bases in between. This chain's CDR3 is CASSLYGYYEQYF. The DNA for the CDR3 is TGTGCCAGCAGCTTGTACGGCTACTACGAGCAGTACTTC.

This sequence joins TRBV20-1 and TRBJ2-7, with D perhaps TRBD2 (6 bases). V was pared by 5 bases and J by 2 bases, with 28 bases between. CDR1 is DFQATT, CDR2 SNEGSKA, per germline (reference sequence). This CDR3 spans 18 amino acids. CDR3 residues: CSASPGLGAGGRAYEQYF. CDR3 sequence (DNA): TGCAGTGCTTCTCCGGGACTTGGGGCCGGGGGACGAGCCTACGAGCAGTACTTC.

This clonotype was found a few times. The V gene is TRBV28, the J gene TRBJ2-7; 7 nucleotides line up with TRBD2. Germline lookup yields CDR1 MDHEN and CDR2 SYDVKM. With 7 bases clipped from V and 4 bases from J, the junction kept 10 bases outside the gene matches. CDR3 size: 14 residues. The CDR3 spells CASTGGKGKYEQYF. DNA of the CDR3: TGTGCCAGCACCGGGGGGAAGGGGAAATACGAGCAGTACTTC. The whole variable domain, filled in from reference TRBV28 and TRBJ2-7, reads DVKVTQSSRYLVKRTGEKVFLECVQDMDHENMFWYRQDPGLGLRLIYFSYDVKMKEKGDIPEGYSVSREKKERFSLILESASTNQTSMYLCASTGGKGKYEQYFGPGTRLTVT.